These 24 T cell receptor beta chains came from one sample sequenced in a study of OX40 agonist ivuxolimab in advanced cancers. Assay: immunoSEQ multiplex PCR; the TCRdb copy retains only in-frame clones and omits some. The top ten hold about 0.3% of the sample, which has around 92,000 clones, more than 85% seen once. Sequencing used CD4+ or CD8+ T cells sorted from blood, obtained in a trial of the OX40 agonist ivuxolimab. Receptors were obtained from an adult with an advanced solid tumor such as melanoma, head and neck, liver or kidney cancer.

The chain couples TRBV28 to TRBJ1-3; D perhaps matches TRBD1 (5 bases). Germline assignment: CDR1 MDHEN and CDR2 SYDVKM. The V end lost 3 bases, the J end lost 0 bases, and 15 bases lay between the germline ends. This CDR3 has 17 amino acids. The CDR3 DNA sequence: TGTGCCAGCAGTTTGACCCTCTCCAGGGTCTCTGGAAACACCATATATTTT. This gives the protein CASSLTLSRVSGNTIYF.

This chain connects TRBV28 to TRBJ2-7; 8 bases fit TRBD1. This CDR3 is 16 amino acids long. The germline gives CDR1 MDHEN, CDR2 SYDVKM. V shed 3 bases and J 4 bases; nucleotides not matched to a gene: 11. CDR3: CASSFPFNRGLYEQYF. In DNA form, the CDR3 reads TGTGCCAGCAGTTTTCCCTTCAACAGGGGGTTATACGAGCAGTACTTC. Drawing the rest from reference TRBV28 and TRBJ2-7, the complete variable domain is DVKVTQSSRYLVKRTGEKVFLECVQDMDHENMFWYRQDPGLGLRLIYFSYDVKMKEKGDIPEGYSVSREKKERFSLILESASTNQTSMYLCASSFPFNRGLYEQYFGPGTRLTVT.

The rearrangement links TRBV25-1 to TRBJ1-1; 9 nucleotides match TRBD1. The CDR3 contains 15 residues. CDR1 and CDR2 from the germline V gene are MGHDK and SYGVNS. J gave up 8 bases and V 3 bases, and 10 bases lay outside the gene matches. CDR3 sequence: CASSDPGTGILEAFF. The CDR3 nucleotides are TGTGCCAGCAGTGACCCCGGGACAGGGATTTTGGAAGCTTTCTTT.

The V and J genes are TRBV23-1 and TRBJ1-3; no definite D call. TRBV23-1 is recorded as an ORF, its role being uncertain. V dropped 9 bases and J dropped 2 bases, with 17 bases sitting between them. The CDR3 is 15 residues long. The DNA for the CDR3 is TGCGCCAGTCCAACCCTTCGCGTTGCTGGAAACACCATATATTTT. Protein: CASPTLRVAGNTIYF.

This rearrangement joins TRBV6-6 to TRBJ1-1; D perhaps matches TRBD1 (5 bases). The CDR3 is 14 residues long. In germline, CDR1 is MNHNY, CDR2 SVGAGI (reference sequence). V was shortened by 3 bases and J by 3 bases, with 11 bases between the two germline ends. CDR3 protein: CASSYSQGHTEAFF. The CDR3 coding sequence is TGTGCCAGCAGTTATTCCCAGGGTCACACTGAAGCTTTCTTT.

The chain is built from TRBV6-6 and TRBJ1-1; no reliable D call. Deletions cut 2 bases from V and 2 bases from J, with 6 bases between. Per germline, CDR1 MNHNY and CDR2 SVGAGI (reference sequence). The CDR3 has 13 residues. The CDR3 here is CASSYAPNTEAFF. CDR3 in DNA: TGTGCCAGCAGTTACGCCCCTAACACTGAAGCTTTCTTT.

This clone was seen once. The chain couples TRBV19 to TRBJ1-3; D call uncertain. V was shortened by 6 bases and J by 13 bases, with 16 bases between the two germline ends. CDR3 length equals 12 residues. Germline values: CDR1 LNHDA, CDR2 SQIVND (reference sequence). For the CDR3, the DNA is TGTGCCAGTAGAACGCAGACACGAAGAATATATTTT. Amino acids: CASRTQTRRIYF.

V is TRBV11-3 and J is TRBJ2-2; no definite D call. The ends were cut back, 3 bases at V and 1 base at J, with 6 bases in the middle. The CDR3 spans 14 residues. The germline V gene has CDR1 SGHNT and CDR2 YENEEA. The CDR3 DNA sequence: TGTGCCAGCAGCTTGACCGAGAACACCGGGGAGCTGTTTTTT. Amino acid sequence: CASSLTENTGELFF. Complete variable domain (other parts from reference TRBV11-3 and TRBJ2-2): EAGVVQSPRYKIIEKKQPVAFWCNPISGHNTLYWYLQNLGQGPELLIRYENEEAVDDSQLPKDRFSAERLKGVDSTLKIQPAELGDSAVYLCASSLTENTGELFFGEGSRLTVL.

This sequence joins TRBV6-5 and TRBJ2-7; D unresolved. Germline CDR1 MNHEY, CDR2 SVGAGI. The CDR3 covers 11 residues. CDR3: CASSDSYEQYV. The CDR3 DNA reads TGTGCCAGCAGTGACTCCTACGAGCAGTACGTC.

The chain joins TRBV5-1 to TRBJ1-4, with TRBD1 as a possible D gene (6 bases). Trimming removed 4 bases at V and 3 bases at J, with 10 bases between. This CDR3 is built from 14 residues. CDR1 is SGHRS, CDR2 YFSETQ, per germline. The CDR3: CASSQGQPNEKLFF. CDR3 in DNA: TGCGCCAGCAGCCAGGGGCAGCCTAATGAAAAACTGTTTTTT.

The chain has TRBV19 and TRBJ2-6; a possible D gene is TRBD2 (6 bases). This CDR3 has 18 amino acids. Germline V CDR1 and CDR2: LNHDA, SQIVND (reference sequence). V lost 4 bases, J lost 0 bases, and 16 bases lay in between. Written as DNA, the CDR3 is TGTGCCAGTAGTACCGGAGGGCGGTGGGACTCTGGGGCCAACGTCCTGACTTTC. This encodes CASSTGGRWDSGANVLTF.

This chain connects TRBV9 to TRBJ1-2, with 9 bases lining up with TRBD1. This CDR3 comprises 13 residues. The germline CDR1 and CDR2 sequences are SGDLS and YYNGEE. V lost 5 bases and J lost 2; bases outside the gene matches: 1. The DNA of the CDR3 is TGTGCCAGCAGGGGGACAGGGAACTATGGCTACACCTTC. This codes for CASRGTGNYGYTF.

J is TRBJ2-7 and V is TRBV30; D is unresolved. CDR1 is GTSNPN, CDR2 SVGIG, per germline (reference sequence). The CDR3 runs to 13 residues. V lost 1 base, J lost 0 bases, and 7 bases lay in between. Here the CDR3 reads CAWSEGTSYEQYV. In DNA form, the CDR3 reads TGTGCCTGGAGTGAAGGCACCTCCTACGAGCAGTACGTC.

V gene TRBV28 combines with J gene TRBJ1-1; weak D call: TRBD1 (5 bases). The CDR3 is 13 amino acids. Per germline, CDR1 MDHEN and CDR2 SYDVKM. V lost 2 bases, J lost 6 bases, and 10 bases lay in between. The CDR3 DNA is TGTGCCAGCAGTTTAGACAGAGACGCTGAAGCTTTCTTT. Encoded protein: CASSLDRDAEAFF.

V is TRBV6-6 and J is TRBJ2-1; 10 nucleotides agree with TRBD2. Germline loops: CDR1 MNHNY, CDR2 SVGAGI (reference sequence). The CDR3 sequence is 15 residues long. J lost 7 bases, V lost 5 bases, and 8 bases had no gene match. The CDR3 sequence: CASSTVAGGKNEQFF. The CDR3 DNA sequence: TGTGCCAGCAGTACCGTAGCGGGGGGCAAGAATGAGCAGTTCTTC.

This clone has just one count. This rearrangement joins TRBV28 to TRBJ1-5, with 11 bases fitting TRBD1. The CDR3 consists of 18 residues. Germline CDR1 is MDHEN and CDR2 is SYDVKM. Losses at the gene ends were 2 bases for V and 1 base for J; bases not matched to a gene: 7. The CDR3 sequence is CASSLVKGTGGSNQPQHF. CDR3 sequence (DNA): TGTGCCAGCAGTTTAGTAAAAGGGACAGGGGGAAGCAATCAGCCCCAGCATTTT.

The rearrangement links TRBV7-2 to TRBJ1-2; 9 bases line up with TRBD1. Looked up from germline, CDR1 is SGHTA and CDR2 is FQGNSA. This CDR3 is built from 16 residues. With 5 bases clipped from V and 0 bases from J, the junction kept 7 bases outside the gene matches. CDR3 bases: TGTGCCAGCAGCCCAAGGACAGGGGCCACTAACTATGGCTACACCTTC. Translated: CASSPRTGATNYGYTF.

The gene calls are TRBV9 and TRBJ2-3; D is unclear. From germline, CDR1 is SGDLS and CDR2 YYNGEE. The CDR3 runs 14 residues. The V end was cut by 0 bases, the J end by 3 bases, with 8 bases between. The CDR3: CASSVAPITDTQYF. Here the CDR3 DNA reads TGTGCCAGCAGCGTAGCCCCCATTACAGATACGCAGTATTTT.

This chain connects TRBV4-2 to TRBJ1-3; perhaps TRBD1 as D (6 bases). This CDR3 is built from 17 residues. Trimming left V 0 bases short and J 4 bases short, with 16 bases between. In germline, CDR1 is LGHNA, CDR2 YNFKEQ. CDR3 in DNA: TGTGCCAGCAGCCAAGATTGGGGGGGGCGTTCGGGAAACACCATATATTTT. Translation: CASSQDWGGRSGNTIYF.

V gene TRBV7-3 combines with J gene TRBJ2-1; 8 nucleotides line up with TRBD2. With 5 bases clipped from V and 3 bases from J, the junction kept 9 bases outside the gene matches. The length of the CDR3 is 16 residues. Germline CDR1 is SGHTA and CDR2 is FQGTGA. CDR3 amino acids: CASSTHPGLDYNEQFF. CDR3 nucleotides: TGTGCCAGCAGCACTCATCCGGGACTAGACTACAATGAGCAGTTCTTC. The whole variable domain, remainder taken from reference TRBV7-3 and TRBJ2-1, is GAGVSQTPSNKVTEKGKYVELRCDPISGHTALYWYRQSLGQGPEFLIYFQGTGAADDSGLPNDRFFAVRPEGSVSTLKIQRTERGDSAVYLCASSTHPGLDYNEQFFGPGTRLTVL.

The chain carries TRBV15 and TRBJ2-3; D is ambiguous. This CDR3 spans 14 amino acids. Trimming shortened V by 1 base and J by 0 bases, and 5 bases separated the two germline ends. Germline V lookup: CDR1 LNHNV, CDR2 YYDKDF (reference sequence). CDR3 in amino acids: CATSRAISTDTQYF. CDR3 in DNA: TGTGCCACCAGCAGAGCGATTAGCACAGATACGCAGTATTTT.

V usage is TRBV30 and J usage is TRBJ2-3; TRBD2 agrees at 8 bases. J was trimmed by 1 base and V by 1 base; bases with no gene match: 7. Germline lookup yields CDR1 GTSNPN and CDR2 SVGIG (reference sequence). The CDR3 is 16 residues long. As DNA, the CDR3 is TGTGCCTGGAGTGCCTGGGGGCGGGGGGGCACAGATACGCAGTATTTT. It encodes CAWSAWGRGGTDTQYF.

The chain employs TRBV6-6 and TRBJ1-5; weak D call: TRBD1 (5 bases). The germline V gene encodes CDR1 MNHNY and CDR2 SVGAGI (reference sequence). The CDR3 extends over 14 amino acids. Between the trimmed V and J ends, which lost 8 bases and 4 bases, there was a span of 15 bases. The CDR3 DNA reads as TGTGCCAGCGGGGCGGGATTTAGGAATCAGCCCCAGCATTTT. It codes for CASGAGFRNQPQHF.

This chain uses TRBV9 with TRBJ2-5, with D possibly TRBD1 on 6 matching bases. The CDR3 extends over 13 amino acids. V was clipped by 3 bases and J by 5 bases, with 11 bases between them. Germline loops: CDR1 SGDLS, CDR2 YYNGEE. CDR3: CASSEQGLETQYF. As DNA, the CDR3 is TGTGCCAGCAGCGAACAGGGTTTGGAGACCCAGTACTTC.